This entry describes one TCR beta chain. The antigen is undetermined. The data were obtained in a study of cytomegalovirus exposure and HLA in healthy donors. The CDR3 loop spans 16 amino acids. Germline CDR1 reads SGDLS; CDR2 reads YYNGEE. The V and J ends lost 0 bases and 0 bases respectively, with 10 bases between them. Study-wide results and caveats: Listed as cytomegalovirus-associated were 170 or so TCR beta chains.

PCR amplification relied on 60 Vbeta primers (plus 13 Jbeta primers). TCRdb keeps only in-frame clones here, not all; method: immunoSEQ multiplex PCR. Here the sample spans some 250,000 clones, 82% being singletons. This receptor was taken from a woman in her thirties or forties in good health and CMV-seropositive. The gene calls are TRBV9 and TRBJ1-3; a possible D gene is TRBD1 (5 bases). Sequences were obtained from PBMCs. Here the CDR3 DNA reads TGTGCCAGCAGCGTAGATCAGGGCCTCTCTGGAAACACCATATATTTT. It is translated as CASSVDQGLSGNTIYF.